The next 30 T cell receptor beta chains were all read from a single sample in a study of blood T cell repertoires in COVID-19. The method was immunoSEQ multiplex PCR; TCRdb's version includes in-frame clones alone and lacks a portion of them. The data show roughly 200,000 clones, under 80% seen once. The material sequenced was peripheral blood. The receptor set was obtained from a man aged 45-60 years who had recovered from COVID-19.

CDR3 coding DNA: TGTGCCAGCAGTTCCCCAGGGGATAATTCACCCCTCCACTTT. Protein product: CASSSPGDNSPLHF. The J gene is TRBJ1-6, the V gene TRBV6-6, with a possible D match to TRBD1 (6 bases). In germline, CDR1 is MNHNY, CDR2 SVGAGI (reference sequence). Trimming cost V 4 bases and J 5 bases, with 9 bases left between them. CDR3 length equals 14 residues.

The chain is built from TRBV10-3 and TRBJ1-1, with 10 positions matching TRBD1. The germline gives CDR1 ENHRY, CDR2 SYGVKD. V lost 6 bases, J lost 6 bases, and 7 bases stayed unmatched. The CDR3 sequence is 14 residues long. The CDR3 reads CAIRPGQGNPEAFF. CDR3 DNA: TGTGCCATCAGACCGGGACAGGGGAATCCTGAAGCTTTCTTT.

The chain joins TRBV7-2 to TRBJ2-2; 10 nucleotides line up with TRBD2. The CDR3 runs to 15 residues. V lost 5 bases and J lost 6; bases outside the gene matches: 6. Germline CDR1 and CDR2: SGHTA and FQGNSA. The CDR3 protein is CASSVLAGQAGELFF. The CDR3 DNA reads as TGTGCCAGCAGCGTACTAGCGGGACAGGCCGGGGAGCTGTTTTTT.

The genes are TRBV2 and TRBJ2-1; 7 bases map to TRBD2. The CDR3 runs 16 residues. V lost 8 bases, J lost 0 bases, and 10 bases stayed unmatched. CDR1 is SNHLY, CDR2 FYNNEI, per germline. CDR3 bases: TGTGCCAGCGCCCGACTAGCAGGGAGCTCCTACAATGAGCAGTTCTTC. Translating it yields CASARLAGSSYNEQFF.

This rearrangement joins TRBV7-2 to TRBJ2-3; 8 nucleotides agree with TRBD2. Germline V gene data show CDR1 as SGHTA and CDR2 as FQGNSA. This CDR3 spans 14 amino acids. J lost 4 bases, V lost 3 bases, and 3 bases had no gene match. CDR3 bases: TGTGCCAGCAGCTTCGGACTAGCCCCAGATACGCAGTATTTT. Its translation is CASSFGLAPDTQYF.

This clone was observed a few times. The J gene is TRBJ1-3, the V gene TRBV4-3; D is possibly TRBD1 (6 bases). Trimming pared 1 base from V and 4 bases from J, leaving 17 bases between. In germline, CDR1 is LGHNA, CDR2 YSLEER. CDR3 length: 17 residues. Here the CDR3 reads CASSQVPWAQGGNTIYF. CDR3 DNA sequence: TGCGCCAGCAGCCAAGTTCCTTGGGCCCAGGGGGGAAACACCATATATTTT.

The chain is built from TRBV19 and TRBJ1-1; D is perhaps TRBD1 (6 bases). CDR3 length: 13 amino acids. Trimming took off 5 bases at V and 6 bases at J, with 13 bases between the two ends. Looked up from germline, CDR1 is LNHDA and CDR2 is SQIVND (reference sequence). For the CDR3, the DNA is TGTGCCAGTAGTCTCAACAGGGTCTCTGAAGCTTTCTTT. Residues: CASSLNRVSEAFF.

This clone was seen at least ten times. V is TRBV6-5 and J is TRBJ2-3, with 8 bases fitting TRBD2. In germline, CDR1 is MNHEY, CDR2 SVGAGI. V dropped 4 bases and J dropped 5; count of bases not matched to a gene: 5. This CDR3 has 14 residues. CDR3 sequence reads: CASSFGRVGDTQYF. CDR3 nucleotide sequence: TGTGCCAGCAGTTTCGGGAGGGTGGGAGATACGCAGTATTTT.

The chain joins TRBV30 to TRBJ2-5; D is possibly TRBD2 (6 bases). Germline CDR1 GTSNPN, CDR2 SVGIG (reference sequence). The CDR3 length is 15 residues. Trimming pared 0 bases from V and 4 bases from J, leaving 15 bases between. The CDR3 coding sequence is TGTGCCTGGAGTGTACTCCGGGGGTTGGGAGAGACCCAGTACTTC. Its translation: CAWSVLRGLGETQYF.

The chain combines TRBV6-6 with TRBJ2-1; 9 nucleotides agree with TRBD2. The germline V gene encodes CDR1 MNHNY and CDR2 SVGAGI (reference sequence). The CDR3 totals 15 residues. Losses at the gene ends were 2 bases for V and 7 bases for J; bases not matched to a gene: 6. The chain's CDR3 is CASSYAGGPGNEQFF. In DNA form, the CDR3 reads TGTGCCAGCAGTTACGCGGGAGGGCCGGGAAATGAGCAGTTCTTC.

The genes are TRBV15 and TRBJ2-7, with D uncertain. V was clipped by 6 bases and J by 4 bases, with 19 bases between them. The CDR3 spans 15 residues. Germline CDR1 and CDR2: LNHNV and YYDKDF (reference sequence). CDR3 residues: CATSFQVIGVYEQYF. The DNA of the CDR3 is TGTGCCACCAGTTTTCAGGTAATTGGTGTGTACGAGCAGTACTTC.

The chain joins TRBV30 to TRBJ1-5; D not resolved. V lost 2 bases and J lost 1, with 6 bases in between. This CDR3 spans 13 amino acids. The germline CDR1 and CDR2 sequences are GTSNPN and SVGIG (reference sequence). The DNA for the CDR3 is TGTGCCTGGAGTTCTCAGAGCAATCAGCCCCAGCATTTT. Protein product: CAWSSQSNQPQHF.

This clone was seen a few times. The V and J genes are TRBV28 and TRBJ2-7; the D gene is possibly TRBD2 (6 bases). The CDR3 sequence is 13 residues long. V was pared by 6 bases and J by 7 bases, with 16 bases between. Germline V gives CDR1 MDHEN, CDR2 SYDVKM. CDR3 protein: CASSPLFGGEQYF. CDR3 sequence (DNA): TGTGCCAGCAGCCCACTCTTTGGGGGGGAGCAGTACTTC.

This chain links TRBV10-2 with TRBJ1-6; 7 nucleotides line up with TRBD1. The CDR3 loop spans 14 amino acids. Trimming cost V 7 bases and J 9 bases; bases outside gene matches: 9. CDR1 WSHSY and CDR2 SAAADI come from the germline V gene. In DNA form, the CDR3 reads TGCGCCAGCACTTTAGACAGGGTGGGTTCACCCCTCCACTTT. Its translation: CASTLDRVGSPLHF.

This chain links TRBV5-1 with TRBJ2-6; 9 bases line up with TRBD1. The CDR3 totals 16 residues. Germline loops: CDR1 SGHRS, CDR2 YFSETQ. V gave up 4 bases and J gave up 3 bases; unmatched junction bases: 5. CDR3 loop: CASSRTGVGGANVLTF. The CDR3 nucleotides read TGCGCCAGCAGCCGGACAGGGGTAGGTGGGGCCAACGTCCTGACTTTC.

The genes are TRBV9 and TRBJ1-1, with TRBD1 matching 7 bases. The CDR3 consists of 15 residues. The germline V gene has CDR1 SGDLS and CDR2 YYNGEE. J lost 4 bases, V lost 5 bases, and 11 bases had no gene match. The chain's CDR3 is CASSKRQGWGTEAFF. The CDR3, as DNA: TGTGCCAGCAGTAAACGACAGGGATGGGGCACTGAAGCTTTCTTT. Drawing the rest from reference TRBV9 and TRBJ1-1, the complete variable domain is DSGVTQTPKHLITATGQRVTLRCSPRSGDLSVYWYQQSLDQGLQFLIQYYNGEERAKGNILERFSAQQFPDLHSELNLSSLELGDSALYFCASSKRQGWGTEAFFGQGTRLTVV.

The DNA of the CDR3 is TGTGCCAGCAGACCCCTAACAGGGCAATGGCCTTCCTACGAGCAGTACTTC. Residues: CASRPLTGQWPSYEQYF. The chain uses TRBV7-9 and TRBJ2-7; weak D call: TRBD1 (6 bases). This CDR3 region has 17 residues. Per the germline V gene, CDR1 is SEHNR and CDR2 is FQNEAQ (reference sequence). V gave up 6 bases and J gave up 1 base, with 22 bases separating them. Looking up the rest from reference TRBV7-9 and TRBJ2-7 gives the full variable domain: DTGVSQNPRHKITKRGQNVTFRCDPISEHNRLYWYRQTLGQGPEFLTYFQNEAQLEKSRLLSDRFSAERPKGSFSTLEIQRTEQGDSAMYLCASRPLTGQWPSYEQYFGPGTRLTVT.

The chain employs TRBV28 and TRBJ1-6, with D possibly matching TRBD1 (6 bases). V lost 7 bases to trimming and J lost 4 bases, with 14 bases between them. The CDR3 runs to 15 residues. Germline CDR1 is MDHEN and CDR2 is SYDVKM. CDR3 protein: CASIPGTTYNSPLHF. The CDR3 DNA reads TGTGCCAGCATCCCCGGGACAACTTATAATTCACCCCTCCACTTT. The full variable domain, in which reference TRBV28 and TRBJ1-6 provide the parts outside the CDR3, is DVKVTQSSRYLVKRTGEKVFLECVQDMDHENMFWYRQDPGLGLRLIYFSYDVKMKEKGDIPEGYSVSREKKERFSLILESASTNQTSMYLCASIPGTTYNSPLHFGNGTRLTVT.

V gene TRBV20-1 combines with J gene TRBJ1-1; 7 bases fit TRBD1. The V segment lost 3 bases and the J segment 10 bases; nucleotides outside the gene matches: 5. Germline assignment: CDR1 DFQATT and CDR2 SNEGSKA (reference sequence). This CDR3 has 11 residues. CDR3 loop: CSARAGGIAFF. CDR3 sequence (DNA): TGCAGTGCTAGGGCAGGGGGGATAGCTTTCTTT.

This clone occurred a few times. The chain employs TRBV7-9 and TRBJ1-5; 8 nucleotides agree with TRBD1. Trimming at V came to 2 bases and at J to 6 bases, leaving 3 bases not matched to a gene. The CDR3 consists of 14 residues. The germline V gene encodes CDR1 SEHNR and CDR2 FQNEAQ (reference sequence). Here the CDR3 reads CASSLQGASQPQHF. The CDR3 DNA reads as TGTGCCAGCAGCTTACAGGGGGCTAGTCAGCCCCAGCATTTT.

This chain uses TRBV28 with TRBJ2-7, with TRBD2 matching over 7 bases. V was pared by 6 bases and J by 6 bases, with 17 bases of the junction left unmatched. The CDR3 runs to 16 residues. CDR1 is MDHEN and CDR2 is SYDVKM in the germline V gene. Here the CDR3 reads CASSPRWASGTSEQYF. The CDR3 DNA follows: TGTGCCAGCAGCCCCCGTTGGGCTAGCGGCACCAGCGAGCAGTACTTC.

The rearrangement uses TRBV11-2 and TRBJ2-1; D uncertain. V was cut by 0 bases and J by 0 bases, with 6 bases left in between. The germline V gene encodes CDR1 SGHAT and CDR2 FQNNGV. There are 15 residues in the CDR3. The CDR3 is CASSLEQNSYNEQFF. CDR3 nucleotides: TGTGCCAGCAGCTTAGAGCAGAACTCCTACAATGAGCAGTTCTTC. The whole variable domain, remainder taken from reference TRBV11-2 and TRBJ2-1, is EAGVAQSPRYKIIEKRQSVAFWCNPISGHATLYWYQQILGQGPKLLIQFQNNGVVDDSQLPKDRFSAERLKGVDSTLKIQPAKLEDSAVYLCASSLEQNSYNEQFFGPGTRLTVL.

This rearrangement joins TRBV2 to TRBJ1-6; weak D call: TRBD1 (6 bases). CDR1 and CDR2 from the germline V gene are SNHLY and FYNNEI. CDR3 length: 14 residues. V dropped 7 bases and J dropped 8 bases, with 15 bases sitting between them. CDR3 residues: CASTPTGIDSPLHF. The CDR3 DNA is TGTGCCAGCACCCCCACAGGGATCGATTCACCCCTCCACTTT. Drawing the rest from reference TRBV2 and TRBJ1-6, the complete variable domain is EPEVTQTPSHQVTQMGQEVILRCVPISNHLYFYWYRQILGQKVEFLVSFYNNEISEKSEIFDDQFSVERPDGSNFTLKIRSTKLEDSAMYFCASTPTGIDSPLHFGNGTRLTVT.

CDR3: CAWSVLSGSTEAFF. CDR3 sequence (DNA): TGTGCCTGGAGTGTACTCTCGGGGTCCACTGAAGCTTTCTTT. V and J are TRBV30 and TRBJ1-1; no reliable D call. This CDR3 contains 14 residues. The V gene lost 0 bases and the J gene lost 4 bases, with 12 bases spanning the gap. The germline V gene encodes CDR1 GTSNPN and CDR2 SVGIG (reference sequence).

The rearrangement links TRBV18 to TRBJ2-1; TRBD2 aligns across 12 bases. V lost 5 bases and J lost 8; bases outside the gene matches: 10. CDR1 and CDR2 from the germline V gene are KGHSH and LQKENI. The CDR3 spans 16 residues. CDR3 residues: CASSTRLAGDLDEQFF. CDR3 sequence (DNA): TGTGCCAGCTCAACTCGACTAGCGGGAGATCTAGATGAGCAGTTCTTC.

This sequence joins TRBV30 and TRBJ1-5; D is unresolved. The CDR3 spans 13 residues. V was pared by 1 base and J by 3 bases, with 7 bases between. The germline V gene encodes CDR1 GTSNPN and CDR2 SVGIG (reference sequence). Here the CDR3 DNA reads TGTGCCTGGAGTGCCGACTACAATCAGCCCCAGCATTTT. It yields the protein CAWSADYNQPQHF.

The chain employs TRBV2 and TRBJ2-3; D is uncertain. Germline CDR1 is SNHLY and CDR2 is FYNNEI. The CDR3 spans 11 residues. The V gene lost 6 bases and the J gene lost 3 bases, with 4 bases spanning the gap. The CDR3 is CASSPTDTQYF. CDR3 coding DNA: TGTGCCAGCAGCCCGACAGATACGCAGTATTTT.

V and J are TRBV6-1 and TRBJ1-4, with a tentative D call TRBD1 (6 bases). This CDR3 contains 18 residues. Germline loops: CDR1 MNHNS, CDR2 SASEGT. Trimming cost V 0 bases and J 2 bases, with 16 bases left between them. The CDR3 loop is CASSEAVQGFATNEKLFF. CDR3 coding DNA: TGTGCCAGCAGTGAAGCGGTACAGGGTTTCGCTACTAATGAAAAACTGTTTTTT.

V is TRBV5-1 and J is TRBJ2-1; 7 bases map to TRBD1. Germline trimming cut 0 bases from V and 9 bases from J; bases unmatched to any gene: 3. CDR3 length equals 13 residues. CDR1 is SGHRS and CDR2 is YFSETQ in the germline V gene. The CDR3 spells CASSLEGAIEQFF. The DNA for the CDR3 is TGCGCCAGCAGCTTGGAGGGGGCCATTGAGCAGTTCTTC.

V is TRBV6-1 and J is TRBJ1-2; D might be TRBD1 (5 bases). V lost 3 bases, J lost 0 bases, and 11 bases lay in between. This CDR3 comprises 15 residues. Germline V gene lookup returns CDR1 MNHNS and CDR2 SASEGT. CDR3 protein: CASSDRAITNYGYTF. The CDR3 DNA sequence: TGTGCCAGCAGTGACAGGGCTATTACTAACTATGGCTACACCTTC.